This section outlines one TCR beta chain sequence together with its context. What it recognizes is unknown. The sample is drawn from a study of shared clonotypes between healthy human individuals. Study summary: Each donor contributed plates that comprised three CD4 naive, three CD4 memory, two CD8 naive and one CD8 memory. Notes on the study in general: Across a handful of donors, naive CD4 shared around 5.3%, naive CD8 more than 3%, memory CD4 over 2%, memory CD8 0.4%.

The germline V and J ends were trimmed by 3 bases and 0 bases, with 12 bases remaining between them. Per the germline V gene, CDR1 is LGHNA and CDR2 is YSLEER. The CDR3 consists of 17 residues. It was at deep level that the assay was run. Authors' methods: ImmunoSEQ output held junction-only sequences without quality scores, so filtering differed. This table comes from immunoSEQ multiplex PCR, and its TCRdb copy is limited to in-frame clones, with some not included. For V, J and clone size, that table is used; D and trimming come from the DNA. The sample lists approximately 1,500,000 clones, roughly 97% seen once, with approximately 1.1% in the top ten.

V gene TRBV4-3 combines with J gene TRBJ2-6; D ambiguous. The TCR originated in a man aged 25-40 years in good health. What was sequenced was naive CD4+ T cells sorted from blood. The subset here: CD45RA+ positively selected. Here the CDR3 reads CASSHPDGRSGANVLTF. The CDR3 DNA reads TGCGCCAGCAGCCACCCGGACGGACGCTCTGGGGCCAACGTCCTGACTTTC.